The 3 T cell receptor beta chains listed next were all sequenced from one sample in a study of shared clonotypes between healthy human individuals. The table came from immunoSEQ multiplex PCR; TCRdb's copy has only in-frame clones and leaves some out. The sample comprises roughly 700,000 clones, around 90% of which are singletons, and around a third rests with the top ten. The sample was memory CD8+ T cells from PBMCs. Specified subset: CD45RO+ cells pooled with CCR7-negative TemRA cells. The receptors here all came from a man between 18 and 29 years old in good health. Some clones in this sample may be carry-over from other donors' samples.

This clone was picked up one time. CDR3 sequence reads: CATSPERSSSYNEQFF. The CDR3 DNA is TGTGCCACTAGTCCCGAGCGATCGAGCTCCTACAATGAGCAGTTCTTC. This chain joins TRBV15 and TRBJ2-1; D uncertain. The ends were cut back, 9 bases at V and 0 bases at J, with 18 bases in the middle. The length of the CDR3 is 16 residues. Germline-derived CDR1 and CDR2 are LNHNV and YYDKDF (reference sequence).

The J gene is TRBJ1-2, the V gene TRBV28; D is ambiguous. Germline V gene sequence: CDR1 MDHEN, CDR2 SYDVKM. Trimming shortened V by 2 bases and J by 0 bases, and 7 bases separated the two germline ends. The CDR3 loop spans 14 amino acids. The CDR3 region has the DNA TGTGCCAGCAGTTTAGTGCTTACTAACTATGGCTACACCTTC. Its translation: CASSLVLTNYGYTF.

This clone was observed a single time. The chain carries TRBV7-6 and TRBJ2-5; 9 nucleotides match TRBD1. The end of the DNA is better explained by TRBJ2-7, so the J call may be wrong. CDR3 size: 14 residues. Germline V gene lookup returns CDR1 SGHVS and CDR2 FNYEAQ. The CDR3 bases are TGTGCCAGCAGCTTAGCCGCACAGGGGGCCGAGCAGTACTTC. This encodes CASSLAAQGAEQYF.